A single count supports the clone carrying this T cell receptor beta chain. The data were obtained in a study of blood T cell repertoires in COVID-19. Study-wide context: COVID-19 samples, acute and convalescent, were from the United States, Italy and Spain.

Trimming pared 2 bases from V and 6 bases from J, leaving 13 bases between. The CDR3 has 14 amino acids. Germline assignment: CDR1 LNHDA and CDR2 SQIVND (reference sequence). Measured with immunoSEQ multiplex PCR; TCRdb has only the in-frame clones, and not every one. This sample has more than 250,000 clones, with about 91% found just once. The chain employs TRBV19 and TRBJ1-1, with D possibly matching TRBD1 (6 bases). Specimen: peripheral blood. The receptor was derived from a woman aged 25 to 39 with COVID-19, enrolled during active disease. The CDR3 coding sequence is TGTGCCAGTAGTATATTGGGCAGGGGTCCTGAAGCTTTCTTT. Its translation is CASSILGRGPEAFF.